The 21 T cell receptor beta chains in this list originate from one sample, sequenced in a study of blood T cell repertoires in COVID-19. Some clones are missing from TCRdb's copy, which holds only in-frame ones; the method was immunoSEQ multiplex PCR. This sample has some 87,000 clones, with roughly 82% found just once. Sequenced input: peripheral blood. The origin of the receptors is a woman aged 80 or older with active or convalescent COVID-19.

This chain joins TRBV12-2 and TRBJ2-2; the tabulated D call, TRBD1, remains unverified against the DNA. TRBV12-2 is designated a pseudogene. The length of the CDR3 is 17 residues. This CDR3 is CASRPTPGRGLYRELFF. The CDR3 nucleotides read TGTGCAAGTCGCCCAACCCCGGGCAGGGGGCTGTACCGGGAGCTGTTTTTT.

A single count supports this clone. The genes are TRBV9 and TRBJ1-2; no clear D. This CDR3 region has 14 residues. Germline CDR1 and CDR2: SGDLS and YYNGEE. Trimming took 4 bases from V and 0 from J, leaving 10 bases between them. CDR3 residues: CASSPRGTNYGYTF. Here the CDR3 DNA reads TGTGCCAGCAGCCCTCGAGGGACTAACTATGGCTACACCTTC.

The chain employs TRBV6-2 or TRBV6-3 and TRBJ1-1; 10 nucleotides line up with TRBD1. Trimming cost V 2 bases and J 4 bases; bases outside gene matches: 13. CDR1 MNHEY and CDR2 SVGEGT come from the germline V gene. CDR3 length: 18 amino acids. CDR3 sequence (DNA): TGTGCCAGCAGTTACGATACGAACCGGGACAGGGGCCCCACTGAAGCTTTCTTT. It is translated as CASSYDTNRDRGPTEAFF.

The genes are TRBV5-1 and TRBJ1-5, with 12 bases matching TRBD1. Germline trimming cut 3 bases from V and 3 bases from J; bases unmatched to any gene: 4. CDR1 is SGHRS and CDR2 is YFSETQ in the germline V gene. This CDR3 contains 16 residues. The CDR3 nucleotides read TGCGCCAGCAGCTACGGGACAGGGGGCCTCAATCAGCCCCAGCATTTT. It specifies CASSYGTGGLNQPQHF.

The chain couples TRBV5-1 to TRBJ1-1; D might be TRBD1 (5 bases). V was cut by 3 bases and J by 1 base, with 10 bases left in between. Germline CDR1 and CDR2: SGHRS and YFSETQ. This CDR3 has 14 residues. CDR3 amino acids: CASSSTGGNTEAFF. The CDR3 nucleotides are TGCGCCAGCAGCTCAACCGGGGGGAACACTGAAGCTTTCTTT.

The chain is built from TRBV5-4 and TRBJ2-2; a weak D match, TRBD1 (6 bases). CDR3 length: 15 amino acids. V shed 2 bases and J shed 0 bases, with 8 bases lying between them. The germline V gene has CDR1 SGHNT and CDR2 YYREEE (reference sequence). CDR3 protein: CASSFGTPNTGELFF. The CDR3 DNA reads TGTGCCAGCAGCTTCGGGACACCGAACACCGGGGAGCTGTTTTTT.

The chain uses TRBV6-6 and TRBJ1-1; 7 positions match TRBD1. The CDR3 totals 13 residues. The junction had 2 bases not matched to a gene; V was cut back by 6 bases and J by 1 base. CDR1 is MNHNY and CDR2 is SVGAGI in the germline V gene (reference sequence). CDR3 coding DNA: TGTGCCAGCAGGAGACAGGGGAACACTGAAGCTTTCTTT. As protein: CASRRQGNTEAFF.

The chain links TRBV19 to TRBJ1-4, with a tentative D call TRBD1 (5 bases). In germline, CDR1 is LNHDA, CDR2 SQIVND (reference sequence). V was pared by 7 bases and J by 8 bases, with 20 bases between. The CDR3 is made up of 15 amino acids. The CDR3 coding sequence is TGTGCCAGTACCATTGGTACAGGAGGGGTGGAAAAACTGTTTTTT. Its protein product is CASTIGTGGVEKLFF.

This chain joins TRBV9 and TRBJ2-5; the D gene is possibly TRBD2 (6 bases). V was pared by 4 bases and J by 4 bases, with 20 bases between. The CDR3 contains 16 residues. The germline gives CDR1 SGDLS, CDR2 YYNGEE. Here the CDR3 reads CASSPLGGITRETQYF. CDR3 DNA: TGTGCCAGCAGCCCCCTCGGCGGGATTACCAGAGAGACCCAGTACTTC.

The chain uses TRBV10-3 and TRBJ2-1; TRBD2 matches 10 bases. The J segment lost 9 bases and the V segment lost 6 bases, leaving 17 bases of the junction unmatched. Per the germline V gene, CDR1 is ENHRY and CDR2 is SYGVKD. This CDR3 is built from 17 residues. CDR3 in DNA: TGTGCCATCAGAGACTATAGCGGGGGGCTTGCAGGCGGTGAGCAGTTCTTC. Encoded protein: CAIRDYSGGLAGGEQFF.

In regard to this clone: Relative to the germline gene, one junction end is altered; a read error may explain this. The chain employs TRBV28 and TRBJ1-5, with 7 bases identical to TRBD1. CDR1 MDHEN and CDR2 SYDVKM come from the germline V gene. The CDR3 consists of 13 residues. The DNA of the CDR3 is TGTGCCGGCAGCGGGACAGTAAATCAGCCCCAGCATTTT. This encodes CAGSGTVNQPQHF.

This chain uses TRBV19 with TRBJ1-1, with D possibly TRBD1 on 6 matching bases. The CDR3 consists of 13 residues. V lost 3 bases and J lost 4, with 9 bases in between. Per germline, CDR1 LNHDA and CDR2 SQIVND (reference sequence). The CDR3 region has the DNA TGTGCCAGTAGTATGGGAGGGGGCACTGAAGCTTTCTTT. Translation: CASSMGGGTEAFF.

This clone has at least ten counts. The chain uses TRBV27 and TRBJ2-7; D gene uncertain. CDR3 size: 14 residues. The V end lost 0 bases, the J end lost 1 base, and 7 bases lay between the germline ends. Per germline, CDR1 MNHEY and CDR2 SMNVEV (reference sequence). The CDR3, as DNA: TGTGCCAGCAGTTTATCTGTCTCGTCCTACGAGCAGTACTTC. It yields the protein CASSLSVSSYEQYF.

The chain has TRBV20-1 and TRBJ2-1; unclear D gene. This CDR3 comprises 14 residues. Germline V gene data show CDR1 as DFQATT and CDR2 as SNEGSKA (reference sequence). V shed 3 bases and J shed 4 bases, with 13 bases lying between them. CDR3: CSASIGRQYNEQFF. Written as DNA, the CDR3 is TGCAGTGCTAGTATTGGCCGCCAATACAATGAGCAGTTCTTC.

The rearrangement uses TRBV6-6 and TRBJ1-2; TRBD1 matches at 10 bases. Trimming at V came to 6 bases and at J to 4 bases, leaving 5 bases not matched to a gene. Looked up from germline, CDR1 is MNHNY and CDR2 is SVGAGI (reference sequence). CDR3 size: 14 residues. CDR3 bases: TGTGCCAGCAGCCCGACAGGGGGCGGCTATGGCTACACCTTC. Its translation: CASSPTGGGYGYTF.

The chain couples TRBV15 to TRBJ1-5, with 7 bases lining up with TRBD1. The CDR3 consists of 16 residues. Germline loops: CDR1 LNHNV, CDR2 YYDKDF (reference sequence). The V gene end was trimmed by 1 base and the J gene end by 11 bases; junction bases not matched to a gene: 14. The CDR3 region is CATSRVEGARHSTQHF. CDR3 in DNA: TGTGCCACCAGCAGAGTCGAGGGGGCGCGTCATTCAACCCAGCATTTT.

The V gene is TRBV10-3, the J gene TRBJ2-7, with D maybe TRBD1 (6 bases). The CDR3 consists of 14 residues. Deletions cut 8 bases from V and 6 bases from J, with 20 bases between. Germline CDR1 is ENHRY and CDR2 is SYGVKD. In DNA form, the CDR3 reads TGTGCCATCGCCGGACAGACGACGGCCACCGAGCAGTACTTC. Encoded protein: CAIAGQTTATEQYF.

The chain recombines TRBV19 with TRBJ1-2; no firm D call. Trimming took 0 bases from V and 0 from J, leaving 5 bases between them. Per the germline V gene, CDR1 is LNHDA and CDR2 is SQIVND (reference sequence). This CDR3 is built from 14 residues. This CDR3 reads CASSIDGTNYGYTF. The CDR3 nucleotides are TGTGCCAGTAGTATAGACGGGACTAACTATGGCTACACCTTC. Full variable domain (outside the CDR3, taken from reference TRBV19 and TRBJ1-2): DGGITQSPKYLFRKEGQNVTLSCEQNLNHDAMYWYRQDPGQGLRLIYYSQIVNDFQKGDIAEGYSVSREKKESFPLTVTSAQKNPTAFYLCASSIDGTNYGYTFGSGTRLTVV.

The table lists this clone with a count of one. The J gene is TRBJ2-1, the V gene TRBV7-3; 15 nucleotides agree with TRBD2. The CDR3 totals 17 residues. Germline V gene data show CDR1 as SGHTA and CDR2 as FQGTGA. With V trimmed by 5 bases and J by 2 bases, 4 bases remained unmatched. CDR3 amino acids: CASSQGLAGGPYNEQFF. The CDR3, as DNA: TGTGCCAGCAGCCAAGGACTAGCGGGGGGGCCCTACAATGAGCAGTTCTTC.

Only one count was recorded for this clone. The CDR3 DNA is TGTGCCAGCAGCCGGGGACAGGTTGCGGATCAGCCCCAGCATTTT. Encoded protein: CASSRGQVADQPQHF. This rearrangement joins TRBV6-2 or TRBV6-3 to TRBJ1-5; 8 nucleotides line up with TRBD1. The CDR3 extends over 15 amino acids. Germline V lookup: CDR1 MNHEY, CDR2 SVGEGT. The trim removed 6 bases at V and 5 bases at J, leaving 9 bases unmatched.

The chain is built from TRBV6-5 and TRBJ2-7, with TRBD1 matching over 8 bases. The V gene end was trimmed by 3 bases and the J gene end by 5 bases; junction bases not matched to a gene: 6. The CDR3 spans 14 residues. CDR1 and CDR2 from the germline V gene are MNHEY and SVGAGI. CDR3 loop: CASSYRTGFHEQYF. For the CDR3, the DNA is TGTGCCAGCAGTTATAGGACAGGGTTCCACGAGCAGTACTTC.